Following are 25 T cell receptor beta chains from one sample sequenced in a study of blood T cell repertoires in COVID-19. Using immunoSEQ multiplex PCR, the repertoire was profiled, and TCRdb retains in-frame clones only, with some absent. Of approximately 210,000 clones in the sample, about four fifths are singletons; the top ten hold 2.5% to 3%. Material: peripheral blood. These receptors were taken from a woman between 35 and 50 years old with active or convalescent COVID-19.

The chain employs TRBV29-1 and TRBJ2-7; maybe TRBD1 (5 bases). V was clipped by 2 bases and J by 2 bases, with 13 bases between them. The CDR3 sequence is 14 residues long. CDR1 SQVTM and CDR2 ANQGSEA come from the germline V gene. Here the CDR3 DNA reads TGCAGCGTTGAAAGGGGAAGCCTTACCTACGAGCAGTACTTC. Its protein product is CSVERGSLTYEQYF.

V gene TRBV7-3 combines with J gene TRBJ2-6; 7 positions agree with TRBD2. V lost 0 bases, J lost 3 bases, and 11 bases stayed unmatched. The length of the CDR3 is 19 residues. CDR1 is SGHTA, CDR2 FQGTGA, per germline. CDR3 in DNA: TGTGCCAGCAGCTTAACAGGGCTAGCGGACCGAGGTGGGGCCAACGTCCTGACTTTC. Its translation is CASSLTGLADRGGANVLTF.

The CDR3 coding sequence is TGTGCCAGCAGCTCCCGACTAGCGGGAGTTGGAGAGACCCAGTACTTC. Its protein is CASSSRLAGVGETQYF. The J gene is TRBJ2-5, the V gene TRBV3-1 (or the pseudogene TRBV3-2), with TRBD2 matching 12 bases. V dropped 5 bases and J dropped 4; count of bases not matched to a gene: 8. Germline V CDR1 and CDR2: LGHDT, YNNKEL (reference sequence). The CDR3 loop spans 16 amino acids.

This clone was detected once. The V call is TRBV13, the J call TRBJ2-7, with TRBD2 matching over 8 bases. Germline V gene sequence: CDR1 PRHDT, CDR2 FYEKMQ (reference sequence). Trimming cost V 8 bases and J 0 bases; bases outside gene matches: 9. The CDR3 runs to 15 residues. For the CDR3, the DNA is TGTGCCAGCCCCTTAGCAGCGGGGGTCTCCTACGAGCAGTACTTC. Its protein is CASPLAAGVSYEQYF.

The chain links TRBV6-5 to TRBJ1-1, with TRBD1 as a possible D gene (5 bases). CDR1 and CDR2 from the germline V gene are MNHEY and SVGAGI. The CDR3 length is 14 residues. Trimming removed 2 bases at V and 10 bases at J, with 17 bases between. CDR3 in DNA: TGTGCCAGCAGTTACCTGGGCAGCCAAAGGGGAGCTTTCTTT. This translates into CASSYLGSQRGAFF.

This clone is categorized as medium-sized. J is TRBJ2-2 and V is TRBV28; D is perhaps TRBD2 (6 bases). The germline CDR1 and CDR2 sequences are MDHEN and SYDVKM. The germline V and J ends were trimmed by 5 bases and 6 bases, with 16 bases remaining between them. The CDR3 contains 15 residues. For the CDR3, the DNA is TGTGCCAGCAGTCGGTCTCGGGGGATTGCCGGGGAGCTGTTTTTT. Translated, it gives CASSRSRGIAGELFF. Using reference TRBV28 and TRBJ2-2 for the parts outside the CDR3, the full variable domain is DVKVTQSSRYLVKRTGEKVFLECVQDMDHENMFWYRQDPGLGLRLIYFSYDVKMKEKGDIPEGYSVSREKKERFSLILESASTNQTSMYLCASSRSRGIAGELFFGEGSRLTVL.

J is TRBJ1-2 and V is TRBV18, with 8 nucleotides matching TRBD1. The CDR3 is 16 amino acids. Germline lookup yields CDR1 KGHSH and CDR2 LQKENI. V shed 6 bases, J shed 0 bases, and the junction held 9 bases outside the gene matches. As DNA, the CDR3 is TGTGCCAGCTCCCCGACAGGGGCATCAGCTAACTATGGCTACACCTTC. Translated: CASSPTGASANYGYTF.

This clone was observed a few times. The rearrangement joins TRBV19 to TRBJ2-3; possibly TRBD2 for D (6 bases). Germline V CDR1 and CDR2: LNHDA, SQIVND (reference sequence). V lost 0 bases to trimming and J lost 0 bases, with 7 bases between them. The CDR3 length is 15 residues. The CDR3: CASSIDSGSTDTQYF. The CDR3, as DNA: TGTGCCAGTAGTATAGATAGCGGTAGCACAGATACGCAGTATTTT.

This clone has just one count. The chain uses TRBV5-1 and TRBJ1-3; D remains unclear. The CDR3 sequence is 16 residues long. Between the trimmed V and J ends, which lost 0 bases and 0 bases, there was a span of 10 bases. Germline CDR1 and CDR2: SGHRS and YFSETQ. The CDR3 is CASSLEAAHSGNTIYF. CDR3 DNA sequence: TGCGCCAGCAGCTTGGAAGCGGCGCACTCTGGAAACACCATATATTTT. Full variable domain (remainder filled in from reference TRBV5-1 and TRBJ1-3): KAGVTQTPRYLIKTRGQQVTLSCSPISGHRSVSWYQQTPGQGLQFLFEYFSETQRNKGNFPGRFSGRQFSNSRSEMNVSTLELGDSALYLCASSLEAAHSGNTIYFGEGSWLTVV.

This sequence joins TRBV5-1 and TRBJ2-5; 8 nucleotides line up with TRBD1. Trimming cost V 4 bases and J 4 bases; bases outside gene matches: 9. CDR1 and CDR2 (germline): SGHRS, YFSETQ. The CDR3 sequence is 15 residues long. The CDR3 is CASSVDRASRETQYF. DNA of the CDR3: TGCGCCAGCAGCGTGGACAGGGCATCACGAGAGACCCAGTACTTC.

The chain uses TRBV7-9 and TRBJ2-7; maybe TRBD1 (6 bases). Trimming removed 0 bases at V and 6 bases at J, with 12 bases between. The CDR3 consists of 14 residues. The germline V gene has CDR1 SEHNR and CDR2 FQNEAQ (reference sequence). The CDR3: CASSLATGAGEQYF. DNA for the CDR3: TGTGCCAGCAGCTTAGCGACAGGAGCTGGCGAGCAGTACTTC.

The chain recombines TRBV7-2 with TRBJ1-5; 8 nucleotides align to TRBD1. CDR1 is SGHTA and CDR2 is FQGNSA in the germline V gene. Trimming cost V 4 bases and J 1 base; bases outside gene matches: 6. The CDR3 contains 16 residues. The DNA for the CDR3 is TGTGCCAGCAGCTCGCAGGGGGCTCTGAGCAATCAGCCCCAGCATTTT. Translating it yields CASSSQGALSNQPQHF.

The chain combines TRBV4-1 with TRBJ1-5, with D unresolved. CDR3 size: 12 residues. V was trimmed by 1 base and J by 10 bases, leaving 8 bases between them. Germline V gene lookup returns CDR1 MGHRA and CDR2 YSYEKL. CDR3 sequence reads: CASSQAPGPQHF. The CDR3 DNA reads as TGCGCCAGCAGCCAAGCCCCAGGCCCCCAGCATTTT.

The V call is TRBV18, the J call TRBJ2-3; TRBD2 matches at 8 bases. Germline V gene sequence: CDR1 KGHSH, CDR2 LQKENI. V trimming: 0 bases; J trimming: 6 bases; junction bases outside the gene matches: 2. The CDR3 runs to 14 residues. Written as DNA, the CDR3 is TGTGCCAGCTCACCACCCGGGAGGGTCGATACGCAGTATTTT. It codes for CASSPPGRVDTQYF.

V usage is TRBV6-2 or TRBV6-3 and J usage is TRBJ2-7, with D perhaps matching TRBD2 (5 bases). Germline V gives CDR1 MNHEY, CDR2 SVGEGT. This CDR3 spans 14 amino acids. V lost 0 bases and J lost 5, with 11 bases in between. The CDR3 spells CASSYSEGSNEQYF. CDR3 bases: TGTGCCAGCAGTTACTCGGAAGGGAGTAACGAGCAGTACTTC.

This chain's CDR3 is CAWRYPGGVNQPQHF. CDR3 DNA sequence: TGTGCCTGGAGATACCCGGGGGGGGTGAATCAGCCCCAGCATTTT. The chain has TRBV30 and TRBJ1-5; weak D call: TRBD1 (5 bases). The CDR3 contains 15 residues. V was pared by 3 bases and J by 4 bases, with 16 bases between. Germline V CDR1 and CDR2: GTSNPN, SVGIG (reference sequence).

This clone was observed a few times. The chain links TRBV7-3 to TRBJ2-5, with 8 bases identical to TRBD1. CDR3 length: 14 residues. Looked up from germline, CDR1 is SGHTA and CDR2 is FQGTGA. The V segment lost 4 bases and the J segment 4 bases; nucleotides outside the gene matches: 5. CDR3: CASSSSGGGETQYF. In DNA form, the CDR3 reads TGTGCCAGCAGCTCCTCAGGGGGCGGAGAGACCCAGTACTTC.

The chain uses TRBV6-2 or TRBV6-3 and TRBJ1-3, with 7 bases aligning to TRBD1. The CDR3 contains 16 residues. V lost 7 bases, J lost 0 bases, and 9 bases stayed unmatched. Germline CDR1 MNHEY, CDR2 SVGEGT. CDR3 sequence reads: CASTPAGTASGNTIYF. The DNA of the CDR3 is TGTGCCAGCACCCCTGCCGGGACAGCCTCTGGAAACACCATATATTTT.

The chain combines TRBV30 with TRBJ2-3; possible D gene TRBD2, 7 bases. CDR3 size: 14 residues. From germline, CDR1 is GTSNPN and CDR2 SVGIG (reference sequence). V lost 6 bases, J lost 8 bases, and 21 bases lay in between. This CDR3 is CACPRWGGLGTQYF. CDR3 in DNA: TGTGCCTGCCCCCGGTGGGGGGGGCTTGGTACGCAGTATTTT.

The genes are TRBV10-2 and TRBJ1-5, with 11 nucleotides matching TRBD1. This CDR3 comprises 14 residues. J lost 6 bases, V lost 6 bases, and 4 bases had no gene match. Germline values: CDR1 WSHSY, CDR2 SAAADI. The CDR3 DNA reads as TGCGCCAGCAGGGGGACAGGGGGGCTTCAGCCCCAGCATTTT. The encoded protein is CASRGTGGLQPQHF.

This chain links TRBV3-1 (or the pseudogene TRBV3-2) with TRBJ2-7; D is unresolved. This CDR3 contains 13 residues. Per the germline V gene, CDR1 is LGHDT and CDR2 is YNNKEL (reference sequence). Trimming removed 3 bases at V and 2 bases at J, with 8 bases between. Written as DNA, the CDR3 is TGTGCCAGCAGCCACTCAGAAACCTACGAGCAGTACTTC. This sequence encodes CASSHSETYEQYF.

This chain links TRBV7-2 with TRBJ1-5, with 9 bases aligning to TRBD1. J was trimmed by 6 bases and V by 5 bases; bases with no gene match: 8. The CDR3 has 15 residues. Germline-derived CDR1 and CDR2 are SGHTA and FQGNSA. The CDR3 bases are TGTGCCAGCAGCCAAATGGGACAGGGAGGTCAGCCCCAGCATTTT. Its translation is CASSQMGQGGQPQHF.

The chain is built from TRBV11-3 and TRBJ1-6; D is possibly TRBD1 (6 bases). The CDR3 is 16 residues long. CDR1 SGHNT and CDR2 YENEEA come from the germline V gene. The V gene lost 3 bases and the J gene lost 0 bases, with 9 bases spanning the gap. The CDR3 DNA follows: TGTGCCAGCAGCTTTGGACAGAGCTCCTATAATTCACCCCTCCACTTT. The encoded protein is CASSFGQSSYNSPLHF.

This clone is a singleton in its sample. The chain carries TRBV5-6 and TRBJ1-1; D not resolved. CDR1 is SGHDT, CDR2 YYEEEE, per germline. This CDR3 is built from 14 residues. Trimming removed 0 bases at V and 9 bases at J, with 15 bases between. The DNA of the CDR3 is TGTGCCAGCAGCTTGGTTTTCTTCGAGGCGCAAGCTTTCTTT. Translating it yields CASSLVFFEAQAFF.

The V call is TRBV6-2 or TRBV6-3, the J call TRBJ2-1; a possible D gene is TRBD2 (6 bases). The CDR3 is made up of 19 amino acids. Germline-derived CDR1 and CDR2 are MNHEY and SVGEGT. Trimming cost V 6 bases and J 7 bases, with 31 bases left between them. This chain's CDR3 is CASSPLRRGYIVAGNEQFF. CDR3 DNA sequence: TGTGCCAGCAGCCCCCTTCGGCGGGGATATATCGTTGCGGGGAATGAGCAGTTCTTC.